The text below deals with one T cell receptor beta chain. What it binds is not known. This entry is derived from a study of T cell repertoires in ileal Crohn's disease. The wider study: Patients had a median approximately 8-year disease duration, and approximately 35% were active smokers. About half received postoperative treatment, about ten with thiopurines and under 20 anti-TNF.

The CDR3 is 13 residues long. Germline V gene data show CDR1 as MDHEN and CDR2 as SYDVKM. V lost 4 bases and J lost 9, with 10 bases in between. Study results and caveats: High-frequency clones were more common in sorted CD8 than CD4 cells. Active smokers at surgery had more clonal expansions than non-smokers.

Data came from immunoSEQ multiplex PCR; TCRdb stores just in-frame clones and leaves some out. The repertoire holds about 5,500 clones, with 75% to 90% as singletons. The V and J genes are TRBV28 and TRBJ1-6; possible D gene TRBD1, 5 bases. This sequence was found in an adult with Crohn's disease. The sample taken for sequencing was ileal tissue. Written as DNA, the CDR3 is TGTGCCAGCAGTTCAGGGTTGAGTTCACCCCTCCACTTT. Its translation is CASSSGLSSPLHF.